What follows are 3 T cell receptor beta chains derived from one specimen sequenced in a study of response to subunit inactivated influenza vaccine. Via MiXCR, TCRdb re-called the RT-PCR reads, giving one row per CDR3 protein. The repertoire holds fewer than 550,000 distinct CDR3 sequences, roughly 25% seen once, with under 2.5% in the top ten. The material sequenced was CD4+ T cells sorted from PBMCs, taken roughly 5 days after vaccination. The receptors stem from a man aged 50 to 60 who received an inactivated influenza vaccine.

The V and J genes are TRBV3-1 and TRBJ2-5; D is perhaps TRBD1 or TRBD2 (5 bases each). Trimming left V 5 bases short and J 7 bases short, with 23 bases between. The germline V gene encodes CDR1 LGHDT and CDR2 YNNKEL (reference sequence). This CDR3 has 16 amino acids. The CDR3 coding sequence is TGTGCCAGCAGCTTCCGGGGCGAGCGTAGGACTGGGACCCAGTACTTC. Its translation is CASSFRGERRTGTQYF.

This chain's CDR3 is CSVARVNTEAFF. CDR3 nucleotide sequence: TGCAGCGTTGCCAGGGTGAACACTGAAGCTTTCTTT. The V call is TRBV29-1, the J call TRBJ1-1; perhaps TRBD1 as D (5 bases). Per the germline V gene, CDR1 is SQVTM and CDR2 is ANQGSEA. The CDR3 loop spans 12 amino acids. Trimming left V 4 bases short and J 0 bases short, with 6 bases between.

The V call is TRBV29-1, the J call TRBJ2-7, with D perhaps matching TRBD1 or TRBD2 (5 bases each). This CDR3 is 14 amino acids long. Trimming removed 4 bases at V and 0 bases at J, with 13 bases between. In germline, CDR1 is SQVTM, CDR2 ANQGSEA. CDR3 residues: CSVVPGTYSYEQYF. The CDR3 bases are TGCAGCGTTGTCCCCGGGACCTACTCCTACGAGCAGTACTTC.